This T cell receptor beta chain is drawn from a study of blood T cell repertoires in COVID-19. The overall study: The United States, Italy and Spain supplied acute and convalescent COVID-19 samples. PBMCs, B-cell-depleted T cells, or T cells were the source of the cDNA or gDNA that made up the material.

Per the original data handling: Estimation of nucleated cell counts relied on the amplification of reference gene primers. Produced via immunoSEQ multiplex PCR; TCRdb's table is partial and in-frame only. V, J and clone size are those of that table, while D and trimming were read from the DNA. Of fewer than 200,000 clones listed, roughly 85% were seen once; the top ten hold roughly 1%. The germline gives CDR1 SGHKS, CDR2 YYEKEE (reference sequence). The CDR3 contains 15 residues. V was pared by 3 bases and J by 6 bases, with 5 bases of the junction left unmatched. Sequences were obtained from peripheral blood. The sequence derives from a man between 40 and 49 years old with acute or convalescent COVID-19. The chain joins TRBV5-5 to TRBJ1-5; TRBD1 matches at 11 bases. CDR3 sequence: CASSYGTGGGQPQHF. CDR3 nucleotides: TGTGCCAGCAGCTATGGGACAGGGGGAGGTCAGCCCCAGCATTTT.